This T cell receptor beta chain was identified in a study of cytomegalovirus exposure and HLA in healthy donors. CDR1 is KGHSH and CDR2 is LQKENI in the germline V gene. CDR3 length: 15 residues. The germline V and J ends were trimmed by 0 bases and 2 bases, with 10 bases remaining between them. This clone has a handful of counts. The PCR used 60 Vbeta and 13 Jbeta primers. Only in-frame clones appear in the TCRdb table, and some are missing; sequencing was by immunoSEQ multiplex PCR. The profile covers about 190,000 clones, with around four fifths appearing a single time and over 1.5% taken by the ten largest.

This clonotype was obtained from a man aged 35 to 55 in good health and CMV-seropositive. This sequence joins TRBV18 and TRBJ2-5, with a possible D match to TRBD2 (6 bases). Sequenced: PBMCs. The DNA for the CDR3 is TGTGCCAGCTCACCACCGGGCGGGGTACAAGAGACCCAGTACTTC. This sequence encodes CASSPPGGVQETQYF.